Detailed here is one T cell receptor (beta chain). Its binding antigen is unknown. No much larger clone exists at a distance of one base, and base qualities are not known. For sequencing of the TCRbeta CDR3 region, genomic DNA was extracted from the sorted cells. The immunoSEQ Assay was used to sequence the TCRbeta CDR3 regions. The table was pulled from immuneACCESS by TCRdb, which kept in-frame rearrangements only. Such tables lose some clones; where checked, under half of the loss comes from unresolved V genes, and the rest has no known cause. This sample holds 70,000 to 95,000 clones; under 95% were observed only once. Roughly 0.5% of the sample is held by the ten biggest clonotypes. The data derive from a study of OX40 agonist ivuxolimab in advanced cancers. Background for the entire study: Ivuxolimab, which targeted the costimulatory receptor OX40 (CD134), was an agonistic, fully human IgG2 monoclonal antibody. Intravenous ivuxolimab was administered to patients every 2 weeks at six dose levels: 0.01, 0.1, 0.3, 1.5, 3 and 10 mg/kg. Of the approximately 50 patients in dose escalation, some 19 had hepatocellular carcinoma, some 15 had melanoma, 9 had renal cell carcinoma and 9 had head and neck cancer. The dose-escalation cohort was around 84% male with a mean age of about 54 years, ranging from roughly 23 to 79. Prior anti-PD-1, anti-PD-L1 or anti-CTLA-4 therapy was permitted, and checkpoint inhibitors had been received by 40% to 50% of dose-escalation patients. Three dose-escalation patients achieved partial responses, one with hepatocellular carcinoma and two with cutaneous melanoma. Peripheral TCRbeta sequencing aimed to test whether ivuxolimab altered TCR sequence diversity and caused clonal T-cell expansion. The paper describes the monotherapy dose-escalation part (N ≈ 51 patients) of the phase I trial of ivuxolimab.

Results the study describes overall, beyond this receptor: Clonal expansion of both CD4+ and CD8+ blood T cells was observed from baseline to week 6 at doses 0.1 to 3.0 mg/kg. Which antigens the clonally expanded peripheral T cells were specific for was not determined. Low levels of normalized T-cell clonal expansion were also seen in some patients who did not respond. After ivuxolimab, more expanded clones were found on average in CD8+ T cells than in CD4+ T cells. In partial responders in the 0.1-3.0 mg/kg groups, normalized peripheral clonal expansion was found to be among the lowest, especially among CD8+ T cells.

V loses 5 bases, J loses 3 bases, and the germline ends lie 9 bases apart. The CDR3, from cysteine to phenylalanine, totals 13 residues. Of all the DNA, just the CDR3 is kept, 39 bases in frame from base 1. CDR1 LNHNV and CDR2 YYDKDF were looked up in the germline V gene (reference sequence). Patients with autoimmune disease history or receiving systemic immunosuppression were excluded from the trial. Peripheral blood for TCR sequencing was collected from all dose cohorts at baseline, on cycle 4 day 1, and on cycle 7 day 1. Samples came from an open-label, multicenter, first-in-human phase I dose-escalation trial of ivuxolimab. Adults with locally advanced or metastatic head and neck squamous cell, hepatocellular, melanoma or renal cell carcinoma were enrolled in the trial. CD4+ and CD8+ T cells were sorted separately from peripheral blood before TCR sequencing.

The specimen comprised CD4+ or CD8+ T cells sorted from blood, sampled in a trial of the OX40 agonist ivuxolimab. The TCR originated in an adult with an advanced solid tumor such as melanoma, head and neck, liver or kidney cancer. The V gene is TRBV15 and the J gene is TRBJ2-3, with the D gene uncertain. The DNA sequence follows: TGTGCCACCAGCCCGAGAAGTACAGATACGCAGTATTTT. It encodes CATSPRSTDTQYF.